Following are 28 T cell receptor beta chains from one sample sequenced in a study of T cells in Graves' hyperthyroidism and ophthalmopathy. Amplified TCR beta CDR3 regions came from RNA transcripts. HTBI primers were the set used in a first-round RT-PCR of the TCR CDR3. TCRdb reprocessed the multiplex PCR reads via MiXCR and lists one record per CDR3 protein. Here the sample spans 500,000 to 700,000 distinct CDR3 sequences, around 17% being singletons. Sequencing input: blood. Every receptor here comes from a woman younger than 35 with Graves' hyperthyroidism.

Here the CDR3 DNA reads TGCAGCGTTCGGAGGACAGGGAGAGGGGAGACCCAGTACTTC. It is translated as CSVRRTGRGETQYF. The chain couples TRBV29-1 to TRBJ2-5, with 8 bases matching TRBD1. V lost 5 bases and J lost 5; bases outside the gene matches: 10. The CDR3 is made up of 14 amino acids. Germline CDR1 and CDR2: SQVTM and ANQGSEA.

The V and J genes are TRBV12-3 or TRBV12-4 and TRBJ2-1, with D perhaps TRBD2 (5 bases). V lost 3 bases and J lost 0, with 15 bases in between. CDR3 length: 17 residues. The CDR3 region is CASSFEGGRTSYNEQFF. The DNA for the CDR3 is TGTGCCAGCAGTTTTGAGGGTGGACGGACCTCCTACAATGAGCAGTTCTTC.

The rearrangement uses TRBV6-6 and TRBJ2-7, with a weak D call TRBD2 (5 bases). The V end was cut by 0 bases, the J end by 7 bases, with 10 bases between. The CDR3 has 13 residues. Per the germline V gene, CDR1 is MNHNY and CDR2 is SVGAGI (reference sequence). In DNA, the CDR3 is TGTGCCAGCAGTTACTCCGAGACGGGGGAGCAGTACTTC. Protein: CASSYSETGEQYF.

This chain links TRBV3-1 with TRBJ1-3; TRBD1 is a possible D gene (5 bases). The V end was cut by 1 base, the J end by 1 base, with 14 bases between. The germline V gene encodes CDR1 LGHDT and CDR2 YNNKEL (reference sequence). The CDR3 consists of 17 residues. The CDR3 DNA follows: TGTGCCAGCAGCCAAGGGCCAGGGCCCCAGTCTGGAAACACCATATATTTT. Protein: CASSQGPGPQSGNTIYF.

This clonotype was detected a few times. The V call is TRBV15, the J call TRBJ1-5; 9 bases fit TRBD1. J lost 2 bases, V lost 0 bases, and 8 bases had no gene match. In germline, CDR1 is LNHNV, CDR2 YYDKDF (reference sequence). The CDR3 runs 18 residues. CDR3 nucleotides: TGTGCCACCAGCAGAGACCGATGGACAGGGGCCCGCAATCAGCCCCAGCATTTT. Translation: CATSRDRWTGARNQPQHF.

This clonotype was seen at least ten times. The gene calls are TRBV20-1 and TRBJ2-1; D is uncertain. Trimming removed 2 bases at V and 0 bases at J, with 8 bases between. Germline V CDR1 and CDR2: DFQATT, SNEGSKA (reference sequence). The CDR3 has 14 residues. The DNA of the CDR3 is TGCAGTGCTAGAAGCGTAAGCTCCTACAATGAGCAGTTCTTC. Its protein product is CSARSVSSYNEQFF.

The rearrangement uses TRBV2 and TRBJ2-5; 15 nucleotides line up with TRBD2. V lost 6 bases to trimming and J lost 5 bases; unmatched junction nucleotides: 4. Germline loops: CDR1 SNHLY, CDR2 FYNNEI. The CDR3 is made up of 15 amino acids. The CDR3 protein is CASSRTSGRGETQYF. The CDR3 DNA sequence: TGTGCCAGCAGCCGGACTAGCGGGAGGGGGGAGACCCAGTACTTC.

This clonotype was counted between two and nine times. This rearrangement joins TRBV19 to TRBJ1-5, with TRBD1 identical over 7 bases. The V gene's germline CDR1 is LNHDA and CDR2 SQIVND (reference sequence). This CDR3 is built from 15 residues. Trimming cost V 1 base and J 3 bases; bases outside gene matches: 3. CDR3 sequence (DNA): TGTGCCAGTAGTATAGGCAGGGGGACCAATCAGCCCCAGCATTTT. It encodes CASSIGRGTNQPQHF.

The genes are TRBV20-1 and TRBJ1-1; 8 nucleotides line up with TRBD1. CDR1 DFQATT and CDR2 SNEGSKA come from the germline V gene (reference sequence). The CDR3 extends over 17 amino acids. V dropped 4 bases and J dropped 5; count of bases not matched to a gene: 18. CDR3 DNA sequence: TGCAGTGCTATAGTTCCGAGCGGTTACACAGGGGGTACTGAAGCTTTCTTT. It codes for CSAIVPSGYTGGTEAFF.

The chain carries TRBV7-6 and TRBJ2-1; 8 nucleotides match TRBD2. The V and J ends lost 6 bases and 8 bases, in that order; junction bases with no gene match: 9. The germline gives CDR1 SGHVS, CDR2 FNYEAQ. The CDR3 covers 14 residues. The CDR3 region is CASRPGLGDDEQFF. The DNA for the CDR3 is TGTGCCAGCAGACCGGGACTAGGGGACGATGAGCAGTTCTTC.

This clonotype was found many times. The chain links TRBV2 to TRBJ2-7, with 8 bases lining up with TRBD1. The CDR3 spans 16 residues. Looked up from germline, CDR1 is SNHLY and CDR2 is FYNNEI. The V gene end was trimmed by 3 bases and the J gene end by 7 bases; junction bases not matched to a gene: 14. CDR3 nucleotides: TGTGCCAGCAGTGATCTTTTCGGGCAGGGGGCGACTGAGCAGTACTTC. Its protein product is CASSDLFGQGATEQYF.

The V call is TRBV10-1, the J call TRBJ2-3; unclear D gene. The CDR3 extends over 14 amino acids. CDR1 is WNHNN and CDR2 is SYGVQD in the germline V gene (reference sequence). The V end was cut by 0 bases, the J end by 5 bases, with 9 bases between. The CDR3, as DNA: TGCGCCAGCAGTGAGTCCCCAGCCGGAGATACGCAGTATTTT. Its translation is CASSESPAGDTQYF.

This clonotype has at least ten counts. The chain carries TRBV7-9 and TRBJ2-7, with D possibly TRBD2 on 6 matching bases. The CDR3 length is 14 residues. Germline lookup yields CDR1 SEHNR and CDR2 FQNEAQ (reference sequence). The ends were cut back, 5 bases at V and 2 bases at J, with 13 bases in the middle. DNA of the CDR3: TGTGCCAGCAGCAGGGACGGGGAGGCCTACGAGCAGTACTTC. Translating gives CASSRDGEAYEQYF.

This clonotype was seen many times. V and J are TRBV12-3 or TRBV12-4 and TRBJ1-5; D possibly corresponds to TRBD1 (6 bases). This CDR3 has 15 residues. Trimming cost V 1 base and J 2 bases, with 9 bases left between them. The CDR3 spells CASSLGRGGNQPQHF. In DNA, the CDR3 is TGTGCCAGCAGTTTAGGCAGGGGTGGCAATCAGCCCCAGCATTTT.

This clonotype was recorded at least ten times. This rearrangement joins TRBV9 to TRBJ1-1; D call uncertain. Trimming removed 0 bases at V and 1 base at J, with 10 bases between. The CDR3 runs 15 residues. Germline V gene lookup returns CDR1 SGDLS and CDR2 YYNGEE. The CDR3 DNA sequence: TGTGCCAGCAGCGTAGCTTTAGGCGGGAACACTGAAGCTTTCTTT. Translation: CASSVALGGNTEAFF.

This clonotype has a count of ten or more. The chain couples TRBV7-2 to TRBJ1-2; the match to TRBD1 covers 7 bases. The germline V gene encodes CDR1 SGHTA and CDR2 FQGNSA. This CDR3 spans 13 amino acids. With 5 bases clipped from V and 4 bases from J, the junction kept 4 bases outside the gene matches. The CDR3, as DNA: TGTGCCAGCAGCCCTGACAGGGCCTATGGCTACACCTTC. Translated: CASSPDRAYGYTF.

Notes on this clonotype: This may arise from a read error, as a much more abundant clone is one base away. This rearrangement joins TRBV18 to TRBJ2-3; 7 bases agree with TRBD1. The CDR3 has 15 residues. CDR1 and CDR2 from the germline V gene are KGHSH and LQKENI. The CDR3 nucleotides read TGTGCCAGCTCACCGCCGGGACAGACAACAGATACGCAGTGTTTT. As protein: CASSPPGQTTDTQCF.

This clonotype has at least ten counts. The chain joins TRBV27 to TRBJ2-5; 11 nucleotides match TRBD2. Trimming at V came to 5 bases and at J to 2 bases, leaving 7 bases not matched to a gene. CDR1 is MNHEY, CDR2 SMNVEV, per germline (reference sequence). The CDR3 length is 16 residues. CDR3 sequence: CASSALGTSGQETQYF. CDR3 sequence (DNA): TGTGCCAGCAGTGCCCTCGGGACTAGCGGACAAGAGACCCAGTACTTC.

This clonotype was recorded a few times. This chain connects TRBV3-1 to TRBJ2-3; D is unresolved. This CDR3 has 13 amino acids. The germline V gene encodes CDR1 LGHDT and CDR2 YNNKEL (reference sequence). Deletions cut 4 bases from V and 1 base from J, with 6 bases between. The DNA of the CDR3 is TGTGCCAGCAGCCGCAGTGGCACAGATACGCAGTATTTT. Translation gives CASSRSGTDTQYF.

This chain joins TRBV12-3 or TRBV12-4 and TRBJ2-7; D unclear. Between the trimmed V and J ends, which lost 3 bases and 5 bases, there was a span of 14 bases. The CDR3 runs to 14 residues. The CDR3 protein is CASSLMRERHEQYF. DNA for the CDR3: TGTGCCAGCAGTTTGATGAGAGAGAGACACGAGCAGTACTTC.

The J gene is TRBJ1-1, the V gene TRBV7-2; TRBD1 matches at 9 bases. V dropped 5 bases and J dropped 1; count of bases not matched to a gene: 5. CDR1 and CDR2 (germline): SGHTA, FQGNSA. The CDR3 is made up of 15 amino acids. The CDR3 here is CASSPKTGGNTEAFF. Here the CDR3 DNA reads TGTGCCAGCAGCCCCAAGACAGGGGGGAACACTGAAGCTTTCTTT.

The gene calls are TRBV20-1 and TRBJ1-6; no definite D call. V lost 3 bases and J 5 bases, leaving 14 bases between the germline ends. CDR1 DFQATT and CDR2 SNEGSKA come from the germline V gene (reference sequence). CDR3 size: 15 residues. CDR3 nucleotide sequence: TGCAGTGCTAGGTCTCCAGCCGCAGATAATTCACCCCTCCACTTT. It translates to CSARSPAADNSPLHF.

This clonotype was seen a few times. The chain carries TRBV6-2 or TRBV6-3 and TRBJ1-5, with D uncertain. CDR1 is MNHEY, CDR2 SVGEGT, per germline. The CDR3 loop spans 15 amino acids. The V and J ends lost 0 bases and 6 bases respectively, with 12 bases between them. CDR3 in amino acids: CASSYSVGSGQPQHF. The CDR3, as DNA: TGTGCCAGCAGTTACTCGGTGGGGAGCGGTCAGCCCCAGCATTTT.

This clonotype was seen many times. The chain combines TRBV2 with TRBJ1-1; D is unresolved. The CDR3 loop spans 14 amino acids. Germline V gene sequence: CDR1 SNHLY, CDR2 FYNNEI. Trimming took 9 bases from V and 11 from J, leaving 25 bases between them. CDR3 protein: CASGKGQVITRAFF. The CDR3 bases are TGTGCCAGTGGGAAGGGCCAGGTAATCACAAGGGCTTTCTTT.

This clonotype has ten or more counts. V is TRBV4-3 and J is TRBJ1-2; a weak D match, TRBD1 (6 bases). The CDR3 has 13 residues. The V gene's germline CDR1 is LGHNA and CDR2 YSLEER. Trimming removed 4 bases from V and 8 bases from J, with 14 bases in between. CDR3 sequence reads: CASSPKAGVGYTF. The CDR3 coding sequence is TGCGCCAGCAGCCCGAAGGCAGGGGTCGGCTACACCTTC.

This clonotype was seen ten or more times. This chain uses TRBV15 with TRBJ1-5, with TRBD1 identical over 10 bases. The V and J ends lost 0 bases and 0 bases, in that order; junction bases with no gene match: 2. This CDR3 comprises 17 residues. Per germline, CDR1 LNHNV and CDR2 YYDKDF (reference sequence). For the CDR3, the DNA is TGTGCCACCAGCAGAGAGACAGGGGGCTATAGCAATCAGCCCCAGCATTTT. Translated, it gives CATSRETGGYSNQPQHF.

This clonotype was seen many times. V and J are TRBV2 and TRBJ1-5; D call uncertain. V lost 4 bases, J lost 5 bases, and 12 bases lay in between. CDR1 SNHLY and CDR2 FYNNEI come from the germline V gene. This CDR3 spans 14 amino acids. CDR3 coding DNA: TGTGCCAGCAGTGTAGGCAGCCCCCATCAGCCCCAGCATTTT. It yields the protein CASSVGSPHQPQHF.

This clonotype was found many times. The chain is built from TRBV11-3 and TRBJ2-7; possible D gene TRBD1, 6 bases. This CDR3 is 15 amino acids long. V dropped 4 bases and J dropped 2 bases, with 15 bases sitting between them. The germline V gene encodes CDR1 SGHNT and CDR2 YENEEA. The CDR3 sequence is CASSSGTNSPYEQYF. In DNA, the CDR3 is TGTGCCAGCAGCTCCGGGACAAACTCCCCCTACGAGCAGTACTTC.